This T cell receptor beta chain was sequenced for a study of blood T cell repertoires in COVID-19. Study information: Some COVID-19 samples were acute and others convalescent; all came from the United States, Italy and Spain. In each case, the material was cDNA or gDNA derived from T cells, B-cell-depleted T cells, or PBMCs.

Germline CDR1 LGHNA, CDR2 YNFKEQ. The CDR3 sequence is 16 residues long. V was pared by 4 bases and J by 4 bases, with 10 bases of the junction left unmatched. In the original workflow: Counts of nucleated cells, estimated from reference gene primer amplification, were obtained. The protocol was immunoSEQ multiplex PCR, while the TCRdb copy is restricted to in-frame clones and leaves out a portion. D and trimming were read from the DNA, whereas the V and J calls and clone size are those reported in that table. The table has 200,000 to 300,000 clones, more than 80% seen once; the top ten hold 3.5% to 4.5%.

The TCR originated in a woman in her forties with acute or convalescent COVID-19. What was sequenced was peripheral blood. The chain uses TRBV4-2 and TRBJ1-3; 7 positions agree with TRBD1. The CDR3 DNA is TGTGCCAGCAGCCCACCCTTACAGGGGTACGGAAACACCATATATTTT. Translation: CASSPPLQGYGNTIYF.